Included here is one T cell receptor (beta chain) sequence, with context. Using its own MiXCR run on the RT-PCR reads, TCRdb lists one record per CDR3 protein. The sample shows roughly 250,000 distinct CDR3 sequences, 12% to 15% of them seen only once. The data are from a study of patients and donors after allogeneic stem cell transplantation. Germline V CDR1 and CDR2: GTSNPN, SVGIG (reference sequence). The CDR3 contains 13 residues. V was clipped by 2 bases and J by 5 bases, with 13 bases between them. The sequence was obtained from a human donor who was either an allogeneic HSCT recipient or a stem cell or donor lymphocyte infusion donor (not recorded which). It is not recorded whose cells these are; they may come from a transplant donor. The sample taken for sequencing was blood, either unsorted or a sorted T cell fraction (not recorded which). The chain joins TRBV30 to TRBJ2-7, with D possibly being TRBD2 (6 bases). In nucleotides, the CDR3 is TGTGCCTGGAGTCGCCCGGGCGGGAACGAGCAGTACTTC. Encoded protein: CAWSRPGGNEQYF.